Listed below are T cell receptor beta chains from one sample, sequenced in a study of a mutant IDH1 vaccine in newly diagnosed glioma. Assay used: immunoSEQ multiplex PCR; TCRdb lists only in-frame clones, some missing. The sample has some 59,000 clones, roughly 80% seen once; the top ten hold roughly 19%. The input for sequencing was PBMCs, taken from a glioma patient treated with radiotherapy, temozolomide or both. These receptors came from a man younger than 35 with glioma. Each CDR3 is given with its conserved first and last residue. A D gene is named only where the DNA matches it firmly. Rows give clone size only sometimes, using once, few, many, or a class for an expanded clone.

cdr3_nt: TGTGCCAGCAGCGTAGAGTTAGGTGAGCAGTTCTTC
cdr3_aa: CASSVELGEQFF
v_call: TRBV9
clone_size: .
d_call: .
j_call: TRBJ2-1
cdr3_length: 12

cdr3_nt: TGTGCCAGCAGCTTAGCTCTCGCGAGGGGAGAGACCCAGTACTTC
cdr3_aa: CASSLALARGETQYF
v_call: TRBV13
clone_size: .
d_call: .
j_call: TRBJ2-5
cdr3_length: 15

cdr3_nt: TGTGCCAGCAGCCCGTCAGGGAGGAGGATCGGGGAGCTGTTTTTT
cdr3_aa: CASSPSGRRIGELFF
v_call: TRBV9
clone_size: .
d_call: .
j_call: TRBJ2-2
cdr3_length: 15

cdr3_nt: TGTGCCAGCGAAGCAGCCCACCCCGGGGGCACTGAAGCTTTCTTT
cdr3_aa: CASEAAHPGGTEAFF
v_call: TRBV27
clone_size: few
d_call: .
j_call: TRBJ1-1
cdr3_length: 15

cdr3_nt: TGTGCCAGCAGTGCTAGCGGGGGAACAATAAATGAGCAGTTCTTC
cdr3_aa: CASSASGGTINEQFF
v_call: TRBV6-5
clone_size: once
d_call: TRBD2
j_call: TRBJ2-1
cdr3_length: 15

cdr3_nt: TGTGCCTGGAGTGGTAGCAATCAGCCCCAGCATTTT
cdr3_aa: CAWSGSNQPQHF
v_call: TRBV30
clone_size: once
d_call: .
j_call: TRBJ1-5
cdr3_length: 12

cdr3_nt: TGTGCCAGCAGCAGATGGGGAAAGAACACTGAAGCTTTCTTT
cdr3_aa: CASSRWGKNTEAFF
v_call: TRBV6-5
clone_size: .
d_call: .
j_call: TRBJ1-1
cdr3_length: 14

cdr3_nt: TGTGCCAGCGCCATTACATGGCAGAATCAGCCCCAGCATTTT
cdr3_aa: CASAITWQNQPQHF
v_call: TRBV6-5
clone_size: .
d_call: .
j_call: TRBJ1-5
cdr3_length: 14

cdr3_nt: TGTGCTAGTGTCCCGTCGGGGGCTCCGAGCACTGAAGCTTTCTTT
cdr3_aa: CASVPSGAPSTEAFF
v_call: TRBV12-5
clone_size: .
d_call: .
j_call: TRBJ1-1
cdr3_length: 15

cdr3_nt: TGTGCCAGCAGCCTGAGGGGACAGGGGTATGGCTACACCTTC
cdr3_aa: CASSLRGQGYGYTF
v_call: TRBV7-9
clone_size: .
d_call: TRBD1
j_call: TRBJ1-2
cdr3_length: 14

cdr3_nt: TGTGCCAGCAGCTTGGGTGGGGTACTCCAAGAGACCCAGTACTTC
cdr3_aa: CASSLGGVLQETQYF
v_call: TRBV5-4
clone_size: .
d_call: .
j_call: TRBJ2-5
cdr3_length: 15

cdr3_nt: TGTGCCTGGTTCAGGGGAGGGGGAGAGACCCAGTACTTC
cdr3_aa: CAWFRGGGETQYF
v_call: TRBV30
clone_size: .
d_call: .
j_call: TRBJ2-5
cdr3_length: 13

cdr3_nt: TGTGCCAGCAGCTTAGCGTCGGCAAACACTGAAGCTTTCTTT
cdr3_aa: CASSLASANTEAFF
v_call: TRBV7-2
clone_size: .
d_call: .
j_call: TRBJ1-1
cdr3_length: 14

cdr3_nt: TGTGCCATCAGTGAATCGGCTACTACGAACACTGAAGCTTTCTTT
cdr3_aa: CAISESATTNTEAFF
v_call: TRBV10-3
clone_size: .
d_call: .
j_call: TRBJ1-1
cdr3_length: 15

cdr3_nt: TGCGCCAGCAGAGGCAGGGAAGGAGCCGGGGCCCAGTACTTC
cdr3_aa: CASRGREGAGAQYF
v_call: TRBV5-1
clone_size: .
d_call: .
j_call: TRBJ2-5
cdr3_length: 14

cdr3_nt: TGTGCCAGCAGCTTCTATTGGGACACTGAAGCTTTCTTT
cdr3_aa: CASSFYWDTEAFF
v_call: TRBV27
clone_size: .
d_call: .
j_call: TRBJ1-1
cdr3_length: 13

cdr3_nt: TGTGCCAGCAGCTTAGCGTGGGTCCCCTCTAATGGCTACACCTTC
cdr3_aa: CASSLAWVPSNGYTF
v_call: TRBV7-8
clone_size: few
d_call: .
j_call: TRBJ1-2
cdr3_length: 15

cdr3_nt: TGCGCCAGCAGCCAAGATACAGGGCGTCGGAATGGCTACACCTTC
cdr3_aa: CASSQDTGRRNGYTF
v_call: TRBV4-1
clone_size: .
d_call: .
j_call: TRBJ1-2
cdr3_length: 15

cdr3_nt: TGTGCCTGGAGTCGGCGGGAGGGCTACAATGAGCAGTTCTTC
cdr3_aa: CAWSRREGYNEQFF
v_call: TRBV30
clone_size: few
d_call: TRBD2
j_call: TRBJ2-1
cdr3_length: 14

cdr3_nt: TGTGCCAGCAGCGCGCAGGGAAACCCTAATAATTCACCCCTCCACTTT
cdr3_aa: CASSAQGNPNNSPLHF
v_call: TRBV9
clone_size: .
d_call: .
j_call: TRBJ1-6
cdr3_length: 16

cdr3_nt: TGTGCCGGTGACGTGAGCTTCGAAAAACTGTTTTTT
cdr3_aa: CAGDVSFEKLFF
v_call: TRBV30
clone_size: .
d_call: .
j_call: TRBJ1-4
cdr3_length: 12

cdr3_nt: TGTGCCAGCAGCGCATTTCAGGGGAAGGGCGAGCAGTACTTC
cdr3_aa: CASSAFQGKGEQYF
v_call: TRBV7-9
clone_size: .
d_call: .
j_call: TRBJ2-7
cdr3_length: 14

cdr3_nt: TGTGCCAGCAGCCGAGAGGCGCTGAACACTGAAGCTTTCTTT
cdr3_aa: CASSREALNTEAFF
v_call: TRBV7-2
clone_size: .
d_call: .
j_call: TRBJ1-1
cdr3_length: 14

cdr3_nt: TGTGCCAGCAGCTCGGGTCCCGTGAACACTGAAGCTTTCTTT
cdr3_aa: CASSSGPVNTEAFF
v_call: TRBV7-2
clone_size: once
d_call: .
j_call: TRBJ1-1
cdr3_length: 14

cdr3_nt: TGTGCCAGCAGCTTAGAAGGGGGGCAGGGTGGCTACACCTTC
cdr3_aa: CASSLEGGQGGYTF
v_call: TRBV11-2
clone_size: .
d_call: .
j_call: TRBJ1-2
cdr3_length: 14

cdr3_nt: TGTGCCTGGAGAAATCAGGGGAGCTACGAGCAGTACTTC
cdr3_aa: CAWRNQGSYEQYF
v_call: TRBV30
clone_size: .
d_call: .
j_call: TRBJ2-7
cdr3_length: 13

cdr3_nt: TGCGCCAGCAGCCAAGATCGCGGGAGGTCCTACGAGCAGTACTTC
cdr3_aa: CASSQDRGRSYEQYF
v_call: TRBV4-3
clone_size: once
d_call: TRBD2
j_call: TRBJ2-7
cdr3_length: 15

cdr3_nt: TGTGCCAGCTCACCAATGGTAGGAGAGACCCAGTACTTC
cdr3_aa: CASSPMVGETQYF
v_call: TRBV18
clone_size: .
d_call: .
j_call: TRBJ2-5
cdr3_length: 13

cdr3_nt: TGCAGCGTTGATTTTAGCGGGGGAGTAGAGACCCAGTACTTC
cdr3_aa: CSVDFSGGVETQYF
v_call: TRBV29-1
clone_size: .
d_call: TRBD2
j_call: TRBJ2-5
cdr3_length: 14

cdr3_nt: TGTGCCATCAGTGACTCAGGGGGGAACACTGAAGCTTTCTTT
cdr3_aa: CAISDSGGNTEAFF
v_call: TRBV10-3
clone_size: once
d_call: TRBD1
j_call: TRBJ1-1
cdr3_length: 14